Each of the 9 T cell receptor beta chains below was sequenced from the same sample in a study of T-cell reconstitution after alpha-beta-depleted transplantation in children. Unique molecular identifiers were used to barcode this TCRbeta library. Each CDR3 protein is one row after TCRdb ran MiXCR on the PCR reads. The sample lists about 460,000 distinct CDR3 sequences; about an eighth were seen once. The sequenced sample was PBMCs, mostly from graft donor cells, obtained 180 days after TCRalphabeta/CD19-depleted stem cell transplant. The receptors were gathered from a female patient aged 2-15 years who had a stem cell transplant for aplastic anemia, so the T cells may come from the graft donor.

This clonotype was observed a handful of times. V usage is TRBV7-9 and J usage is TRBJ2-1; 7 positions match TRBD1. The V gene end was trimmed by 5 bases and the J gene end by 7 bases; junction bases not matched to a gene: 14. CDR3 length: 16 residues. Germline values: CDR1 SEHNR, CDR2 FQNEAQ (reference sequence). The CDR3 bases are TGTGCCAGCAGCCCCAGGGACAGATACTTAAGAAATGAGCAGTTCTTC. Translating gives CASSPRDRYLRNEQFF.

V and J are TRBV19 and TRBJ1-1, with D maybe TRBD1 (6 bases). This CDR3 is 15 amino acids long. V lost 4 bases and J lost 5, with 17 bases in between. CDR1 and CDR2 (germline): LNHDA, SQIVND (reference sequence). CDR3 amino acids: CASSTSQGRVTEAFF. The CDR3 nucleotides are TGTGCCAGTAGTACGTCACAGGGACGGGTAACTGAAGCTTTCTTT.

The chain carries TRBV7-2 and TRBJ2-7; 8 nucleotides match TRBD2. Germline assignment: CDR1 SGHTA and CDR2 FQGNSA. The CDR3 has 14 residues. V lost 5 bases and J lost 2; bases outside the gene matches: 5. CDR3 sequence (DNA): TGTGCCAGCAGCATCCAAGCGGGGGCCTACGAGCAGTACGTC. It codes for CASSIQAGAYEQYV.

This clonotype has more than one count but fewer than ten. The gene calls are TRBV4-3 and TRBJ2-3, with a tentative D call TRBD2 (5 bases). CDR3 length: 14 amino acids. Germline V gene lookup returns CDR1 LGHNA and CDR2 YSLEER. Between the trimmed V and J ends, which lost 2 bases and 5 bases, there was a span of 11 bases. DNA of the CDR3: TGCGCCAGCAGCCAACTAGCCTCTGGAGATACGCAGTATTTT. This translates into CASSQLASGDTQYF.

CDR3 in amino acids: CASSPLLSSYNEQFF. In DNA form, the CDR3 reads TGTGCCAGCAGCCCCCTCTTGAGCTCCTACAATGAGCAGTTCTTC. The V call is TRBV14, the J call TRBJ2-1, with D hard to call. The CDR3 loop spans 15 amino acids. Per the germline V gene, CDR1 is SGHDN and CDR2 is FVKESK. With 4 bases removed from V and 0 bases from J, the gap between germline ends came to 10 bases.

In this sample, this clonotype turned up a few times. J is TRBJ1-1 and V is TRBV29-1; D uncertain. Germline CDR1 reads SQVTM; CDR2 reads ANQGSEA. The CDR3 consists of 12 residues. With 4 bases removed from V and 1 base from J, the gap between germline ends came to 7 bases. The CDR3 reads CSVGPGNTEAFF. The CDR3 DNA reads TGCAGCGTTGGTCCAGGGAACACTGAAGCTTTCTTT.

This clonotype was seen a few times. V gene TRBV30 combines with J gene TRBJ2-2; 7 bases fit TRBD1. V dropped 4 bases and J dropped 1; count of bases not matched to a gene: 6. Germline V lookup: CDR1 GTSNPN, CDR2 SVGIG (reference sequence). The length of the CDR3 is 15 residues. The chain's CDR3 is CAWTRWTGNTGELFF. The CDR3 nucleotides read TGTGCCTGGACTAGGTGGACAGGGAACACCGGGGAGCTGTTTTTT.

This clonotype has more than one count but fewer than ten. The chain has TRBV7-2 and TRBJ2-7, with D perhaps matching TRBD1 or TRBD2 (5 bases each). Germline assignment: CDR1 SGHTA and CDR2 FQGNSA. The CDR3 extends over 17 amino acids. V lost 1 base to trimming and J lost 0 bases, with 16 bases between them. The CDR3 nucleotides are TGTGCCAGCAGCTTAGGGGGGTGGGAGCCCCACTCCTACGAGCAGTACTTC. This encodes CASSLGGWEPHSYEQYF.

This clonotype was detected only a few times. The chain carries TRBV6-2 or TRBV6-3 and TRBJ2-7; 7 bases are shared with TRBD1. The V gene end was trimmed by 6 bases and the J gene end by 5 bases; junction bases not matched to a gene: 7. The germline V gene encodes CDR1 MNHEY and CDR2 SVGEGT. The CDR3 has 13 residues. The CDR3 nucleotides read TGTGCCAGCAGCCAAGGGGGCTGGGACGAGCAGTACTTC. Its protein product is CASSQGGWDEQYF.